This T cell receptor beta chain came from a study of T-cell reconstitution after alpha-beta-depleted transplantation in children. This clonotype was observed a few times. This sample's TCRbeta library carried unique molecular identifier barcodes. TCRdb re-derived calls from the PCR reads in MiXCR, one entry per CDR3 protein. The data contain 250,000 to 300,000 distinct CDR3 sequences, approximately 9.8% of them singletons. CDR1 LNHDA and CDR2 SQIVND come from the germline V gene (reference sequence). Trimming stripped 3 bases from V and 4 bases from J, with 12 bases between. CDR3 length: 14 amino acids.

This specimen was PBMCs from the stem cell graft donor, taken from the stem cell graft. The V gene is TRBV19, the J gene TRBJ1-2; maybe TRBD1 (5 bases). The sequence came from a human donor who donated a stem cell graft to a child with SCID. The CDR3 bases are TGTGCCAGTAGTATTTCCGGGGCGATCTATGGCTACACCTTC. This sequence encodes CASSISGAIYGYTF.